Each of the 22 T cell receptor beta chains below was sequenced from the same sample in a study of blood T cells in healthy people across ages. Next came a second PCR, run for roughly 6 to 11 cycles, which used a sample-barcoded 5' primer along with a J-beta primer mix. One entry per CDR3 protein, called by TCRdb with MiXCR from the 5' RACE reads. This sample carries approximately 790,000 distinct CDR3 sequences, approximately 67% of them seen once, and the ten largest clones take roughly 26%. Sequenced: blood. The receptor set was obtained from a man aged 30 to 39 in good health.

J is TRBJ1-5 and V is TRBV7-2; D remains unclear. Deletions cut 2 bases from V and 0 bases from J, with 11 bases between. This CDR3 comprises 16 residues. Germline V gene data show CDR1 as SGHTA and CDR2 as FQGNSA. The CDR3 nucleotides read TGTGCCAGCAGCTTATTCGAAGGGAATAGCAATCAGCCCCAGCATTTT. Translated, it gives CASSLFEGNSNQPQHF.

The chain couples TRBV7-2 to TRBJ2-1; 12 bases map to TRBD2. The CDR3 runs to 16 residues. CDR1 and CDR2 (germline): SGHTA, FQGNSA. V lost 9 bases and J lost 4; bases outside the gene matches: 10. The CDR3 DNA reads TGTGCCAGTACCCATCCAGGACTAGCGGGGTACAATGAGCAGTTCTTC. Translating gives CASTHPGLAGYNEQFF. Looking up the rest from reference TRBV7-2 and TRBJ2-1 gives the full variable domain: GAGVSQSPSNKVTEKGKDVELRCDPISGHTALYWYRQSLGQGLEFLIYFQGNSAPDKSGLPSDRFSAERTGGSVSTLTIQRTQQEDSAVYLCASTHPGLAGYNEQFFGPGTRLTVL.

This clonotype has only one observation. The chain couples TRBV21-1 to TRBJ2-6; the listed D gene, TRBD1, was not tested against the DNA. TRBV21-1 is given as a pseudogene. The CDR3 sequence is 18 residues long. CDR3: CASSNCAGSKSGANVLTF. The CDR3 DNA is TGTGCCAGCAGCAACTGTGCAGGGAGTAAGTCTGGGGCCAACGTCCTGACTTTC.

The chain uses TRBV7-2 and TRBJ2-3; D might be TRBD1 (6 bases). The CDR3 totals 17 residues. V shed 4 bases and J shed 0 bases, with 17 bases lying between them. Per the germline V gene, CDR1 is SGHTA and CDR2 is FQGNSA. The CDR3 loop is CASSSPYRVLSTDTQYF. In DNA, the CDR3 is TGTGCCAGCAGCTCCCCGTACAGGGTCCTAAGCACAGATACGCAGTATTTT.

This clonotype was seen more than once but under ten times. V usage is TRBV29-1 and J usage is TRBJ2-3; D perhaps matches TRBD2 (7 bases). CDR1 and CDR2 (germline): SQVTM, ANQGSEA. V dropped 6 bases and J dropped 4 bases, with 14 bases sitting between them. The CDR3 consists of 13 residues. CDR3 in DNA: TGCAGCGTCGGGGGGCTCTATTCAGATACGCAGTATTTT. Protein product: CSVGGLYSDTQYF.

Notes on this clonotype: The junction departs from the called germline gene at one end, perhaps through a read error. The V call is TRBV27, the J call TRBJ2-2; D is unclear. Germline V gene lookup returns CDR1 MNHEY and CDR2 SMNVEV (reference sequence). There are 15 residues in the CDR3. The CDR3 is CASGLNGRNTGELFF. DNA of the CDR3: TGTGCCAGCGGTTTAAATGGCAGGAACACCGGGGAGCTGTTTTTT.

The V gene is TRBV5-1, the J gene TRBJ2-1; TRBD1 matches at 7 bases. Germline CDR1 SGHRS, CDR2 YFSETQ. This CDR3 contains 16 residues. With V trimmed by 4 bases and J by 5 bases, 12 bases remained unmatched. The CDR3 sequence: CASSRTGTDFDNEQFF. CDR3 nucleotide sequence: TGCGCCAGCAGCCGGACCGGGACAGACTTCGACAATGAGCAGTTCTTC.

This sequence joins TRBV9 and TRBJ2-5; 12 nucleotides line up with TRBD2. CDR3 length equals 16 residues. Germline CDR1 reads SGDLS; CDR2 reads YYNGEE. V lost 0 bases to trimming and J lost 5 bases; unmatched junction nucleotides: 5. The CDR3 is CASSVALAGGSETQYF. CDR3 sequence (DNA): TGTGCCAGCAGCGTAGCGCTAGCGGGGGGGAGTGAGACCCAGTACTTC.

The gene calls are TRBV11-2 and TRBJ2-5; the D is unclear. The DNA end is a closer match to TRBJ2-7, so the J assignment may be wrong. The CDR3 loop spans 16 amino acids. Germline V lookup: CDR1 SGHAT, CDR2 FQNNGV. The CDR3 loop is CASSLVRGRSLNEQYF. The DNA of the CDR3 is TGTGCCAGCAGCTTAGTAAGAGGCCGCTCTCTGAACGAGCAGTACTTC.

About this clonotype itself: The germline gene is not matched at one end of the junction; a read error may be the cause. The chain carries TRBV7-6 and TRBJ2-2, with TRBD1 matching 11 bases. This CDR3 spans 16 amino acids. Germline CDR1 SGHVS, CDR2 FNYEAQ. In DNA, the CDR3 is TGTGTCAGCAGCCCAGGACAGGGGGCATATTCCGGGGAGCTGTTTTTT. Translation gives CVSSPGQGAYSGELFF.

The V and J genes are TRBV7-8 and TRBJ2-1, with TRBD2 identical over 11 bases. CDR3 size: 17 residues. CDR1 and CDR2 from the germline V gene are SGHVS and FQNEAQ. Trimming at V came to 4 bases and at J to 1 base, leaving 6 bases not matched to a gene. The chain's CDR3 is CASSSSSGGSSYNEQFF. The CDR3 DNA reads as TGTGCCAGCAGCTCGTCTAGCGGGGGGTCTTCCTACAATGAGCAGTTCTTC.

This clonotype occurred a few times. The V call is TRBV7-2, the J call TRBJ2-1; TRBD1 agrees at 9 bases. Trimming removed 4 bases from V and 4 bases from J; junction bases left unmatched: 5. Germline assignment: CDR1 SGHTA and CDR2 FQGNSA. This CDR3 is 15 amino acids long. CDR3: CASSWTGDPYNEQFF. The CDR3 DNA reads TGTGCCAGCAGCTGGACAGGGGATCCTTACAATGAGCAGTTCTTC.

This clonotype has just a few counts. The V and J genes are TRBV12-3 or TRBV12-4 and TRBJ2-1; TRBD2 is a possible D gene (6 bases). V lost 5 bases and J lost 4, with 18 bases in between. The CDR3 length is 16 residues. CDR3 region: CASSGTAPGEYNEQFF. CDR3 bases: TGTGCCAGCAGTGGGACCGCTCCGGGGGAGTACAATGAGCAGTTCTTC.

This chain joins TRBV6-5 and TRBJ2-1, with 9 nucleotides matching TRBD1. CDR3 size: 13 residues. V was clipped by 5 bases and J by 10 bases; unmatched bases: 6. Germline lookup yields CDR1 MNHEY and CDR2 SVGAGI. CDR3 region: CASSPRDRAEQFF. The CDR3 DNA reads as TGTGCCAGCAGTCCCCGGGACAGGGCCGAGCAGTTCTTC.

This chain connects TRBV19 to TRBJ2-1, with D uncertain. V shed 3 bases and J shed 10 bases, with 10 bases lying between them. The CDR3 length is 12 residues. Germline V lookup: CDR1 LNHDA, CDR2 SQIVND (reference sequence). CDR3 loop: CASSIAREEQFF. CDR3 DNA: TGTGCCAGTAGTATTGCCCGTGAGGAGCAGTTCTTC.

V and J are TRBV20-1 and TRBJ1-2; TRBD1 aligns across 7 bases. The CDR3 runs 14 residues. Germline V lookup: CDR1 DFQATT, CDR2 SNEGSKA (reference sequence). Trimming took 7 bases from V and 6 from J; bases not matched to a gene: 14. This chain's CDR3 is CSERGDREVDGYTF. In DNA form, the CDR3 reads TGCAGTGAAAGAGGCGACAGGGAGGTCGATGGCTACACCTTC.

The chain employs TRBV6-5 and TRBJ1-5; D not resolved. Germline CDR1 MNHEY, CDR2 SVGAGI. This CDR3 is built from 13 residues. V was trimmed by 3 bases and J by 4 bases, leaving 7 bases between them. The CDR3 DNA follows: TGTGCCAGCAGTTATAAGGCAAATCAGCCCCAGCATTTT. As protein: CASSYKANQPQHF.

CDR3 nucleotide sequence: TGTGCCAGCAGTGTATACAATCAGGGCGGGGAGCTGTTTTTT. Translating gives CASSVYNQGGELFF. This sequence joins TRBV2 and TRBJ2-2; tentatively, D is TRBD1 (5 bases). Trimming removed 4 bases from V and 7 bases from J, with 13 bases in between. Germline assignment: CDR1 SNHLY and CDR2 FYNNEI. The CDR3 has 14 residues.

Concerning this clonotype itself: This may stem from a read error, because a much larger clone lies one nucleotide away. The chain employs TRBV5-1 and TRBJ2-1; 8 bases fit TRBD1. CDR1 is SGHRS, CDR2 YFSETQ, per germline. Germline trimming cut 4 bases from V and 13 bases from J; bases unmatched to any gene: 19. The CDR3 loop spans 16 amino acids. CDR3 in amino acids: CASSTQPGTGKETQFF. The CDR3 DNA reads TGCGCCAGCAGCACTCAACCCGGGACAGGAAAAGAGACCCAGTTCTTC.

The CDR3, as DNA: TGTGCCAGCAGCCCCGAGGGGTGGAGCGGGGAGCTGTTTTTT. It is translated as CASSPEGWSGELFF. The gene calls are TRBV7-2 and TRBJ2-2; possibly TRBD1 or TRBD2 for D (5 bases each). The V end lost 5 bases, the J end lost 7 bases, and 14 bases lay between the germline ends. Looked up from germline, CDR1 is SGHTA and CDR2 is FQGNSA. The CDR3 has 14 residues.

The rearrangement links TRBV25-1 to TRBJ2-5, with D possibly being TRBD1 (5 bases). The J call may not be correct, given that the DNA end is closer to TRBJ2-7. Germline CDR1 is MGHDK and CDR2 is SYGVNS. The CDR3 contains 14 residues. DNA for the CDR3: TGTGCCAGCAGTGAAGGGGCTGGCTCCTACGAGCAGTACTTC. This sequence encodes CASSEGAGSYEQYF.

This clonotype was recorded a few times. V is TRBV4-3 and J is TRBJ2-5; perhaps TRBD2 as D (7 bases). Germline V gene sequence: CDR1 LGHNA, CDR2 YSLEER. The CDR3 runs 18 residues. V was clipped by 1 base and J by 3 bases, with 21 bases between them. CDR3 nucleotides: TGCGCCAGCAGCCAAGTTCTTCAGCACGGGGGGCGTGAAGAGACCCAGTACTTC. Its translation is CASSQVLQHGGREETQYF.